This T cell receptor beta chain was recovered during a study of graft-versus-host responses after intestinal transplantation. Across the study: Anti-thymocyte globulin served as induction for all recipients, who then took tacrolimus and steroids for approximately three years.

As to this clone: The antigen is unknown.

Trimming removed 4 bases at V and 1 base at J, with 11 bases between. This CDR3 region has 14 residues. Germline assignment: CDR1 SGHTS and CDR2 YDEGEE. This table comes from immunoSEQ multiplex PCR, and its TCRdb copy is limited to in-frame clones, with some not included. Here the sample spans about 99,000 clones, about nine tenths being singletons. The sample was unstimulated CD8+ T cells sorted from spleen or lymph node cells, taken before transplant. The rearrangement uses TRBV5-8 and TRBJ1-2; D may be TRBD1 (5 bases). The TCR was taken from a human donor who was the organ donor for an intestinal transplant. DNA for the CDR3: TGTGCCAGCAGCATTAAACAGGTTAACTATGGCTACACCTTC. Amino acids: CASSIKQVNYGYTF.